This TCR beta chain comes out of a study of shared T cell receptors in the human thymus. Trimming stripped 0 bases from V and 6 bases from J, with 18 bases between. Germline CDR1 LGHNA, CDR2 YSLEER. The CDR3 is made up of 17 amino acids. A single count supports this clone. Sequenced by immunoSEQ multiplex PCR; TCRdb stores in-frame clones only, minus some. The table has some 760,000 clones, approximately 83% seen once. This same sample was also taken into another study, of human thymus T cells. That paper states: The source of the thymus tissue was resections taken during corrective heart surgery. Blood and thymic repertoires both appeared biased in V and J gene usage.

The receptor comes from a girl under three years old with a congenital heart defect. The gene calls are TRBV4-3 and TRBJ2-1, with D perhaps TRBD1 (5 bases). The sequenced sample consisted of thymocytes. The chain's CDR3 is CASSQDSRGAPSNEQFF. The CDR3 bases are TGCGCCAGCAGCCAAGATAGTAGGGGCGCCCCCAGCAATGAGCAGTTCTTC.